This record looks at one TCR beta chain sequence and its context. The clone's antigen remains unknown. No clone much larger than this one lies a single base away; base qualities are absent. The sample comes from a study of T cell responses to AZD1222 COVID-19 vaccine (dated by TCRdb to the early 2020s). Regarding the study in general: TCR sequencing was performed for about 240 trial participants, of whom roughly 200 were given two doses of AZD1222 and approximately 25 were given two doses of MenACWY control vaccine. Trial participants were enrolled by age into subgroups of 18-55, 56-69 and 70-plus years, and around 150, 29 and 61 TCR-sequenced participants, respectively, were included in these subgroups.

The CDR3 runs 16 amino acids, cysteine and phenylalanine included. Of all the DNA, just the CDR3 is kept, 48 bases in frame from base 1. Trimming removed 4 bases from V and 6 bases from J, leaving 16 bases between the germline ends. The germline V gene specifies SGHTA as CDR1 and FQGTGA as CDR2. The CDR3 regions of human TCRbeta chains were analyzed by immunosequencing. The study's own analysis went as follows. Repertoire TCRs were matched against a reference library of SARS-CoV-2-specific TCRs generated with the MIRA antigen-specificity platform. Breadth was defined as the fraction of unique TCRs that were SARS-CoV-2-associated. Depth was defined as the fraction of total T cells that were SARS-CoV-2-associated. Using the MIRA data, every spike-specific TCR was mapped to the spike region that the TCR reacted to and assigned to either a CD4 or a CD8 class. Log10-transformed breadth and depth values were compared by one-way ANOVA with Sidak's multiple comparisons tests. The table was pulled from immuneACCESS by TCRdb, which kept in-frame rearrangements only. Such tables lose some clones; where checked, under half of the loss comes from unresolved V genes, and the rest has no known cause. D and trimming were read from the DNA, whereas the V and J calls and clone size are those reported in that table. In this sample the table shows nearly 110,000 clones, about nine tenths of which occur a single time. The ten largest clones take up under 8.5% of the sample.

Overall study outcomes, separate from this receptor: A significant rise in spike-specific TCR breadth and depth was observed after two AZD1222 doses relative to day 0 and relative to MenACWY recipients. In the small 56-69-year group, the increase in depth fell short of significance, most likely because of low power. CD4 TCRs associated with the vaccine covered the entire spike protein, and the dominant responses were in regions 160-218 and 743-854. Only a handful of AZD1222 recipients were SARS-CoV-2 seropositive at baseline, limiting conclusions about previously exposed vaccinees. Participants were mostly white British, with more females than males. The authors suggested clonal diversity may have been underestimated. Reportedly, close to half of the unique spike-specific TCRs recognized epitopes lying outside the regions that are mutated in the B.1.351 and B.1.1.7 variants. Because no day 14 peak-response samples were available, the repertoires could be characterized only after the peak T cell response.

The sample's time point label, in plain terms: about 28 days (+/-7) after the second vaccine dose. Because spike-specific TCR depth and breadth did not differ between the two schedules, AZD1222 recipients who got a second dose at roughly 4 weeks were pooled with those who got a second dose at roughly 12 weeks. The vaccinee samples were drawn from two UK trials, COV001 and COV002, one of which was a single-blind randomized controlled phase 2/3 trial testing AZD1222 (ChAdOx1 nCoV-19) in healthy adults. For TCRbeta chain sequencing, PBMC samples were collected from trial participants at day 0 and at day 28 after the second dose.

The source is an adult who received the AZD1222 COVID-19 vaccine. Material: peripheral blood, obtained 28 days after the second AZD1222 dose. Recombination joined TRBV7-3 with TRBJ1-6, with a tentative D gene TRBD1 over 5 matching bases. CDR3 reads: CASSSGGGLRNSPLHF. The nucleotide sequence reads TGTGCCAGCAGCTCCGGTGGGGGTTTGCGTAATTCACCCCTCCACTTT.